This T cell receptor (beta chain) originates from a study of vaccination and CD4 T cells after COVID-19 (dated by TCRdb to 2022 to 2024). Notes on the research overall: In the convalescent cohort there were six males and four females, among whom were two Hispanic individuals, seven Caucasians, two Asians and one multiracial person. Each participant got two doses of either the Pfizer-BioNTech BNT162b2 vaccine (n=8) or the Moderna mRNA-1273 vaccine (n=2). Post-COVID blood samples were collected from convalescent patients a median of around 100 days after diagnosis, with a range of about 30 to 170 days. Post-vaccine blood samples were collected a median of approximately 72 days after the second vaccine dose, ranging from about 12 to 250 days. Culture stimuli were overlapping spike peptide pools from SARS-CoV-2 and from the common cold coronaviruses HCoV-NL63, HCoV-OC43 and HCoV-229E. Control cultures received a CEFX viral epitope pool as the positive control, an HIV-1 Nef peptide pool as the negative control, or no peptide. In approximately ten COVID-19 convalescent patients and several infection-naive healthy vaccine recipients, the spike-specific CD4+ TCR repertoire before mRNA vaccination was compared with the repertoire after mRNA vaccination.

Including cysteine and phenylalanine, the CDR3 has 15 amino acids. Only the CDR3 DNA is retained, 45 bases long and in frame from the first base. Per the germline V gene, SNHLY is the CDR1 and FYNNEI is the CDR2. V and J are trimmed by 5 bases and 1 base, and the gene matches miss 7 bases of the junction. The treatment or condition label for this specimen denotes: roughly ten-day PBMC culture with coronavirus spike peptide pools or control peptides (ViraFEST assay). The ViraFEST assay, used in the study, expanded antigen-specific T cells with peptide pools and then identified the expanded clonotypes through TCR sequencing. Negative nucleocapsid antibody tests taken both before and after vaccination confirmed that the healthy vaccine recipients had no prior SARS-CoV-2 infection. Each well held 2 million to 2.5 million PBMCs cultured with around 9 ug/ml peptide pools in IMDM containing roughly 4.7% human AB serum and around 10 IU/ml IL-2. On days 3 and 7, half of the culture medium was replaced with fresh IL-2-containing medium. After less than twelve days of culture, CD4+ T cells were isolated by negative selection with the EasySep CD4+ T cell isolation kit. Ficoll-Paque Plus gradient centrifugation was used to isolate PBMCs from whole blood, and the isolated PBMCs were then either used fresh or cryopreserved at -140C. Triplicate wells were generally used for each culture condition.

The method behind the library was PCR. DNA from cultured CD4+ T cells underwent TCR sequencing with the Oncomine TCR Beta short-read assay at the Johns Hopkins FTIC core. Genomic DNA was extracted from the cultured CD4+ T cells with the QIAamp micro DNA kit. Oncomine TCR Beta libraries made from cultured CD4+ T cells were pooled using unique dual indexes and sequenced on an Illumina iSeq 100. The study's processing was this. Non-productive sequences were removed, and CDR3s that did not start with C, did not end with F or W, or were shorter than 7 amino acids were discarded. Antigen-specific clonotypes were identified with the MANAFEST web application by comparing peptide-stimulated wells with reference and other culture wells. An FDR below 0.05, an odds ratio above 5, and a productive frequency above 0.1% in at least two of three replicate wells were required for clones to be considered positive. A clonotype counted as cross-reactive if it showed significant expansion both in the SARS-CoV-2 spike wells and in at least one common cold coronavirus spike condition. Using R version 3.6.1, CDR3 homology was evaluated through Levenshtein distances (stringdist) along with unrooted phylogenetic trees (ape). TCRdb reprocessing: public reads trimmed at Q25 with fastp, clones called with MiXCR, in-frame beta chains kept. Each entry merges the rows of one CDR3 protein and shows their most common DNA and genes. None of the V and J calls come from the authors' own analysis; TCRdb made them. Present in this sample are about 20,000 distinct CDR3 sequences, 42% of which were seen just once. The ten largest clones capture roughly a quarter of the sample.

This clonotype has just a few counts. Its antigen is unknown. No base quality information exists; no much larger clone differs at one position. General study outcomes and caveats: An increase in the median number of SARS-CoV-2-reactive clonotypes from more than 20 after infection to approximately 41 after vaccination was observed, but the change was not found to be significant. Only a relatively small number of convalescent patients were included in the study, and early timepoints following natural infection were not analyzed. Nearly all vaccine-specific clones in convalescent patients (304 of 307) were mono-reactive for SARS-CoV-2 spike rather than cross-reactive with common cold coronaviruses. In convalescent patients, a median around 84% of post-vaccine SARS-CoV-2-reactive clones were detected only after vaccination, and vaccine-specific priming was suggested by this finding.

This clonotype was sampled from a human donor who received a COVID-19 vaccine. Sequenced material: CD4+ T cells from blood, cultured in vitro, taken before SARS-CoV-2 vaccination. The chain is assembled from TRBV2 and TRBJ1-1; TRBD1 aligns with 7 central bases. This receptor has the CDR3 CASSLHRGRNTEAFF. The nucleotide sequence is TGTGCCAGCAGTTTACACAGGGGCCGGAACACTGAAGCTTTCTTT.